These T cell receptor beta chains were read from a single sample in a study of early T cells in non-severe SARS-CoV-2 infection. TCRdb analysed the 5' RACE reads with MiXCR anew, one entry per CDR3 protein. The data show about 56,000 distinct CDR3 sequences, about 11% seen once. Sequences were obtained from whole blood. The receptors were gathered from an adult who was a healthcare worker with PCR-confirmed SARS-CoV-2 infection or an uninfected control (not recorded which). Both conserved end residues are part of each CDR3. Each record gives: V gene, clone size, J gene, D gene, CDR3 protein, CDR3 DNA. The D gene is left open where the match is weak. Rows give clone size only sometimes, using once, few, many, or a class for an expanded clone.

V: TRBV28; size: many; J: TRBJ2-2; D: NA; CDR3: CASSSGTVELFF; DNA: TGTGCCAGCAGCTCCGGGACCGTGGAGCTGTTTTTT
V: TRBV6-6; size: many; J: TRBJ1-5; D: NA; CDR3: CASRSYSNQPQHF; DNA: TGTGCCAGCCGATCCTATAGCAATCAGCCCCAGCATTTT
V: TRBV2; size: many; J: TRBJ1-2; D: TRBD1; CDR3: CASSQGAQDGYTF; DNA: TGTGCCAGCTCGCAGGGGGCGCAGGATGGCTACACCTTC
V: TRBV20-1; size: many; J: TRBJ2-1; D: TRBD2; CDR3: CSAGKGASGNEQFF; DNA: TGCAGTGCCGGCAAAGGGGCTAGCGGCAATGAGCAGTTCTTC
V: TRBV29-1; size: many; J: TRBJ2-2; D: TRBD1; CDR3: CSANWDSNTGELFF; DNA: TGCAGCGCCAACTGGGACAGTAACACCGGGGAGCTGTTTTTT
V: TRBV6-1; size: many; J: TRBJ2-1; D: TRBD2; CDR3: CASSERASGRQFF; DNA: TGTGCCAGCAGTGAAAGGGCCAGCGGGAGACAGTTCTTC
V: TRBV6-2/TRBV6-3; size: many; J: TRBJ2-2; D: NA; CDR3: CASASGTNTGELFF; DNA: TGTGCCAGCGCCAGCGGGACAAACACCGGGGAGCTGTTTTTT
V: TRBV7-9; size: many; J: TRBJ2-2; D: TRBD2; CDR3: CASSRDLAGVAGELFF; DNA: TGTGCCAGCAGCCGAGACCTAGCGGGAGTGGCCGGGGAGCTGTTTTTT
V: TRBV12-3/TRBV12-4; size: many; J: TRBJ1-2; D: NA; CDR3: CASSLGLLLRRGYTF; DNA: TGTGCCAGCAGTTTAGGCCTTCTCCTCCGTCGAGGCTACACCTTC
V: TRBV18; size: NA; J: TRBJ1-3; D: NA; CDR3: CASLTGRSGNTIYF; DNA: TGTGCCAGCCTCACAGGGCGCTCTGGAAACACCATATATTTT
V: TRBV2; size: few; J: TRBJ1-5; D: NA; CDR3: CASREGLSGWPQHF; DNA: TGTGCCAGCAGGGAGGGACTCTCGGGATGGCCCCAGCATTTT
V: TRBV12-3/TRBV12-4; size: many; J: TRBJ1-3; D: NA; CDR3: CASSLYLPGNTIYF; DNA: TGTGCCAGCAGTTTATACCTGCCTGGAAACACCATATATTTT
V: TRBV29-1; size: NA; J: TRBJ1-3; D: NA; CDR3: CSVEAGTGNTIYF; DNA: TGCAGCGTTGAAGCGGGGACTGGAAACACCATATATTTT
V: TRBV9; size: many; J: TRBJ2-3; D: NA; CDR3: CASSPRSGTTFTDTQYF; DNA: TGTGCCAGCAGCCCCAGGTCCGGAACTACATTCACAGATACGCAGTATTTT
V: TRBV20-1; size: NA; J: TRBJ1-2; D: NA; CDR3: CSARRDNYGYTF; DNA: TGCAGTGCCCGAAGGGACAACTATGGCTACACCTTC
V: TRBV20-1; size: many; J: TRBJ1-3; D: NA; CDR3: CRAGGAGQKGSGNTIYF; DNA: TGCCGTGCCGGGGGGGCAGGCCAGAAAGGCTCTGGAAACACCATATATTTT
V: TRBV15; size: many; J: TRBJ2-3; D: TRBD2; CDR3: CATSSRTSADTQYF; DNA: TGTGCCACCAGCTCCCGGACTAGCGCAGATACGCAGTATTTT
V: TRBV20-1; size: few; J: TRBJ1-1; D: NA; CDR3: CSARDLGGGAGTEAFF; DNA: TGCAGTGCTAGAGATCTGGGTGGGGGCGCCGGGACTGAAGCTTTCTTT
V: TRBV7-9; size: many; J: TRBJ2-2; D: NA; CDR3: CASSGTNTGELFF; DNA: TGTGCCAGCAGCGGGACGAACACCGGGGAGCTGTTTTTT
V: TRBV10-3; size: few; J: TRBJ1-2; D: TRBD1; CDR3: CAISLGQGANYGYTF; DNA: TGTGCCATCAGTCTAGGACAGGGGGCTAACTATGGCTACACCTTC
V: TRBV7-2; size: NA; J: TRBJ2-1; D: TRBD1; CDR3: CASSGDSLEQFF; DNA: TGTGCCAGCAGCGGGGACAGCCTTGAGCAGTTCTTC
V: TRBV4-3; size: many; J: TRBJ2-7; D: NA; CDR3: CASSQTTGFLESYEQYF; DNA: TGCGCCAGCAGCCAGACAACAGGCTTCCTAGAGTCCTACGAGCAGTACTTC
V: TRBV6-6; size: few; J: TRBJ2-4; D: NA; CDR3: CASSYSRNQGRDIQYF; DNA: TGTGCCAGCAGTTACTCGAGGAATCAGGGGCGGGACATTCAGTACTTC
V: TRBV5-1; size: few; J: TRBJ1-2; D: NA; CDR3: CASRGVGGNYGYTF; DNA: TGCGCCAGCAGGGGAGTCGGTGGTAACTATGGCTACACCTTC
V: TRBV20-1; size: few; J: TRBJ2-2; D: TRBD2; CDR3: CSADQSGSGGELFF; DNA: TGCAGTGCTGACCAGAGCGGGAGTGGTGGGGAGCTGTTTTTT
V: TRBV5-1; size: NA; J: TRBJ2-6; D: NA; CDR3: CASSLAPGTGANVLTF; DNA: TGCGCCAGCAGCCTGGCACCAGGAACTGGGGCCAACGTCCTGACTTTC
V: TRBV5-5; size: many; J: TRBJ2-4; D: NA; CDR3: CASSPDRVEGIQYF; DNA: TGTGCCAGCAGCCCGGACAGAGTGGAGGGCATTCAGTACTTC
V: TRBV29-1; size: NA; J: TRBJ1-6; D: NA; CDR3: CSVARDSNSPLHF; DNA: TGCAGCGTTGCTAGGGATAGTAATTCACCCCTCCACTTT
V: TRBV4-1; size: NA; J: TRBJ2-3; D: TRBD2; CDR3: CASSQGLAGFLDTQYF; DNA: TGCGCCAGCAGCCAAGGACTAGCGGGGTTCCTGGATACGCAGTATTTT
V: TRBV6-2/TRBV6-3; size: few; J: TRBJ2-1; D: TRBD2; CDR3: CASSYSQAGGYNEQFF; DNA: TGTGCCAGCAGTTACTCTCAAGCGGGAGGTTACAATGAGCAGTTCTTC
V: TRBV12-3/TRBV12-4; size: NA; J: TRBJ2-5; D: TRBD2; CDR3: CASSPPGGQETQYF; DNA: TGTGCCAGCAGTCCTCCGGGGGGTCAAGAGACCCAGTACTTC
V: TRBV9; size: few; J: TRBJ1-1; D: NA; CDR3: CASSVAEGNTEAFF; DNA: TGTGCCAGCAGCGTAGCTGAGGGGAACACTGAAGCTTTCTTT
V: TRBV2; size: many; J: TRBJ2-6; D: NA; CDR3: CASGRLTSGANVLTF; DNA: TGTGCCAGCGGAAGACTTACCTCTGGGGCCAACGTCCTGACTTTC
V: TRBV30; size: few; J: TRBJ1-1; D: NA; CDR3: CAWSAGWAGALNTEAFF; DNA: TGTGCCTGGAGTGCCGGGTGGGCAGGGGCCCTGAACACTGAAGCTTTCTTT
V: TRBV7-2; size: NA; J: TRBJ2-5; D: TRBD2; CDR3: CASSPGLAGGETQYF; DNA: TGTGCCAGCAGCCCCGGACTAGCGGGAGGAGAGACCCAGTACTTC
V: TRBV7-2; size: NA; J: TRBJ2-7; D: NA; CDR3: CASSWDNTYEQYF; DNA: TGTGCCAGCAGCTGGGACAACACCTACGAGCAGTACTTC
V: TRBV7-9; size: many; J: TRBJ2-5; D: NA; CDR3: CASSLGQETTLQETQYF; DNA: TGTGCCAGCAGCTTAGGTCAGGAGACTACCCTCCAAGAGACCCAGTACTTC
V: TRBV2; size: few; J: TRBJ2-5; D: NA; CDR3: CASGQLETDQETQYF; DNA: TGTGCCAGCGGACAACTAGAAACGGATCAAGAGACCCAGTACTTC
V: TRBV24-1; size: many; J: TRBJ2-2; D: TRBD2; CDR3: CATSDSGTSGSVAGELFF; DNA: TGTGCCACCAGTGATTCCGGTACTAGCGGGAGTGTAGCCGGGGAGCTGTTTTTT
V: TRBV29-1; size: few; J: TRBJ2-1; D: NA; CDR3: CSVDRRDNEQFF; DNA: TGCAGCGTTGATCGCAGAGACAATGAGCAGTTCTTC
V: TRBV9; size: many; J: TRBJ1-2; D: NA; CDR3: CASSVGGVRSYGYTF; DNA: TGTGCCAGCAGCGTAGGGGGAGTCAGGTCCTACGGCTACACCTTC
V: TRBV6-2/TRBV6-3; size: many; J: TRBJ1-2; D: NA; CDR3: CASSYKAYGYTF; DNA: TGTGCCAGCAGTTACAAAGCCTATGGCTACACCTTC
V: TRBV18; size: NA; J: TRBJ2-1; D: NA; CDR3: CASSPSSGYNEQFF; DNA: TGTGCCAGCTCACCGAGTAGCGGTTACAATGAGCAGTTCTTC
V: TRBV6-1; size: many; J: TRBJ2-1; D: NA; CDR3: CASSEPSQRTYNEQFF; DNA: TGTGCCAGCAGTGAACCCAGCCAGCGGACTTACAATGAGCAGTTCTTC
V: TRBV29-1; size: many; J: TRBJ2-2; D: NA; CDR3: CSVGERVAGELFF; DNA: TGCAGCGTGGGGGAGAGGGTCGCCGGGGAGCTGTTTTTT
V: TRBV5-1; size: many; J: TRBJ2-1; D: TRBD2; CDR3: CASSLTLAGGPNEQFF; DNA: TGCGCCAGCAGCCTAACACTAGCGGGAGGGCCGAATGAGCAGTTCTTC
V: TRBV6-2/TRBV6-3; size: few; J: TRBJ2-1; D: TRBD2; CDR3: CASRDGAGGPGSYNEQFF; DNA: TGTGCCAGCAGAGACGGAGCGGGAGGGCCGGGCTCCTACAATGAGCAGTTCTTC
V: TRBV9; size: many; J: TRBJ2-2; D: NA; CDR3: CASSPRQDWGTGELFF; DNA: TGTGCCAGCAGCCCTCGACAGGATTGGGGCACCGGGGAGCTGTTTTTT
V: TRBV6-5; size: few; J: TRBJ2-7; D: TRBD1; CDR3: CASSRRQGLIYEQYF; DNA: TGTGCCAGCAGTCGAAGACAGGGTCTGATCTACGAGCAGTACTTC
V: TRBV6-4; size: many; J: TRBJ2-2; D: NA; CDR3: CASRKDWGTGELFF; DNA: TGTGCCAGCAGAAAGGACTGGGGAACCGGGGAGCTGTTTTTT
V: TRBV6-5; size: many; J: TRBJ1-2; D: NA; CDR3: CASSYLDGRNYGYTF; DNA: TGTGCCAGCAGTTACTTGGATGGGCGGAACTATGGCTACACCTTC
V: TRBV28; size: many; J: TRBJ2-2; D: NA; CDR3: CASRLMLNTGELFF; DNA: TGTGCCAGCAGGCTCATGTTGAACACCGGGGAGCTGTTTTTT
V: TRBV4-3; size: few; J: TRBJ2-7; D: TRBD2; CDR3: CASSQDLVAGGYEQYF; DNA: TGCGCCAGCAGCCAAGATCTAGTAGCGGGGGGGTACGAGCAGTACTTC
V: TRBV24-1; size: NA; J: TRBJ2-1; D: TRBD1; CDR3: CVTSEWGQGTYNEQFF; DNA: TGTGTCACCAGTGAATGGGGACAGGGAACCTACAATGAGCAGTTCTTC
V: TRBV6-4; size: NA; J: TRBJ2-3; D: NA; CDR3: CASSDRYEAGDTQYF; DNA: TGTGCCAGCAGTGACCGATATGAGGCCGGGGATACGCAGTATTTT